These 18 T cell receptor beta chains originate from one sample sequenced in a study of blood T cell repertoires in COVID-19. Repertoires were generated with immunoSEQ multiplex PCR, while TCRdb's copy carries only in-frame clones and drops some. The sample carries about 250,000 clones, nearly 90% recorded once. Sequenced input: peripheral blood. Source of these receptors: a man between 18 and 29 years old with active or convalescent COVID-19.

This clone has only one observation. V gene TRBV5-8 combines with J gene TRBJ1-5; D gene uncertain. The CDR3 extends over 17 amino acids. From germline, CDR1 is SGHTS and CDR2 YDEGEE. Trimming shortened V by 6 bases and J by 4 bases, and 23 bases separated the two germline ends. CDR3 sequence (DNA): TGTGCCAGCAACGGGGAAAACCTAGCCCGGGCGAATCAGCCCCAGCATTTT. Its translation is CASNGENLARANQPQHF.

The V gene is TRBV2, the J gene TRBJ1-2; perhaps TRBD1 as D (5 bases). CDR3 length: 12 residues. Per the germline V gene, CDR1 is SNHLY and CDR2 is FYNNEI. The V and J ends lost 7 bases and 5 bases respectively, with 11 bases between them. DNA for the CDR3: TGTGCCAGCAATACAGGTCGATATGGCTACACCTTC. Translating gives CASNTGRYGYTF.

The J gene is TRBJ1-4, the V gene TRBV5-1; 7 nucleotides align to TRBD1. Per the germline V gene, CDR1 is SGHRS and CDR2 is YFSETQ. Trimming removed 5 bases from V and 8 bases from J; junction bases left unmatched: 12. The CDR3 runs 15 residues. The CDR3 protein is CASRSQGRRDEKLFF. CDR3 sequence (DNA): TGCGCCAGCAGGTCACAGGGGCGCCGTGACGAAAAACTGTTTTTT. Full variable domain (outside the CDR3, taken from reference TRBV5-1 and TRBJ1-4): KAGVTQTPRYLIKTRGQQVTLSCSPISGHRSVSWYQQTPGQGLQFLFEYFSETQRNKGNFPGRFSGRQFSNSRSEMNVSTLELGDSALYLCASRSQGRRDEKLFFGSGTQLSVL.

The chain joins TRBV7-9 to TRBJ2-3, with 10 positions matching TRBD1. This CDR3 is built from 15 residues. CDR1 is SEHNR and CDR2 is FQNEAQ in the germline V gene (reference sequence). V was clipped by 2 bases and J by 8 bases; unmatched bases: 7. CDR3 DNA sequence: TGTGCCAGCAGCTTACGGGACAGGGGATCTTCTACGCAGTATTTT. Translated: CASSLRDRGSSTQYF.

The chain is built from TRBV4-3 and TRBJ1-6; TRBD1 agrees at 7 bases. The germline V gene encodes CDR1 LGHNA and CDR2 YSLEER. Trimming cost V 1 base and J 6 bases; bases outside gene matches: 12. The CDR3 loop spans 18 amino acids. The CDR3 nucleotides are TGCGCCAGCAGCCAAGGAGAGAGTAGGGGACAGACTAATTCACCCCTCCACTTT. This translates into CASSQGESRGQTNSPLHF.

This chain joins TRBV7-2 and TRBJ1-2; D remains unclear. The CDR3 runs 12 residues. V was trimmed by 3 bases and J by 5 bases, leaving 7 bases between them. Germline V gene sequence: CDR1 SGHTA, CDR2 FQGNSA. The CDR3 sequence: CASSFQAYGYTF. The CDR3, as DNA: TGTGCCAGCAGCTTTCAGGCTTATGGCTACACCTTC.

The chain links TRBV5-1 to TRBJ2-7, with D tentatively TRBD1 (6 bases). The CDR3 consists of 14 residues. V was trimmed by 4 bases and J by 4 bases, leaving 15 bases between them. In germline, CDR1 is SGHRS, CDR2 YFSETQ. The CDR3 here is CASSAQGGRYEQYF. The CDR3 DNA is TGCGCCAGCAGCGCACAGGGTGGGAGATACGAGCAGTACTTC. Combining the CDR3 with reference TRBV5-1 and TRBJ2-7 gives the whole variable domain KAGVTQTPRYLIKTRGQQVTLSCSPISGHRSVSWYQQTPGQGLQFLFEYFSETQRNKGNFPGRFSGRQFSNSRSEMNVSTLELGDSALYLCASSAQGGRYEQYFGPGTRLTVT.

This rearrangement joins TRBV30 to TRBJ2-3, with D hard to call. Germline-derived CDR1 and CDR2 are GTSNPN and SVGIG (reference sequence). Trimming cost V 2 bases and J 6 bases, with 9 bases left between them. The CDR3 is made up of 12 amino acids. CDR3: CAWSPLEDTQYF. DNA for the CDR3: TGTGCCTGGAGTCCATTGGAGGATACGCAGTATTTT. Combining the CDR3 with reference TRBV30 and TRBJ2-3 gives the whole variable domain SQTIHQWPATLVQPVGSPLSLECTVEGTSNPNLYWYRQAAGRGLQLLFYSVGIGQISSEVPQNLSASRPQDRQFILSSKKLLLSDSGFYLCAWSPLEDTQYFGPGTRLTVL.

V gene TRBV12-3 or TRBV12-4 combines with J gene TRBJ2-5; a possible D gene is TRBD1 (6 bases). V was shortened by 3 bases and J by 7 bases, with 12 bases between the two germline ends. The CDR3 length is 13 residues. CDR3 DNA: TGTGCCAGCAGTTTTCTGGGGGCTTGGACCCAGTACTTC. It translates to CASSFLGAWTQYF.

J is TRBJ2-1 and V is TRBV11-3; D is perhaps TRBD2 (7 bases). The CDR3 is 17 amino acids. Deletions cut 3 bases from V and 0 bases from J, with 15 bases between. The germline V gene encodes CDR1 SGHNT and CDR2 YENEEA. The CDR3 nucleotides are TGTGCCAGCAGCTTGCGCGGGGGCCGTTACTCCTACAATGAGCAGTTCTTC. Amino acid sequence: CASSLRGGRYSYNEQFF. The full variable domain, completed using reference TRBV11-3 and TRBJ2-1, is EAGVVQSPRYKIIEKKQPVAFWCNPISGHNTLYWYLQNLGQGPELLIRYENEEAVDDSQLPKDRFSAERLKGVDSTLKIQPAELGDSAVYLCASSLRGGRYSYNEQFFGPGTRLTVL.

V is TRBV18 and J is TRBJ2-7; the match to TRBD1 covers 7 bases. The germline gives CDR1 KGHSH, CDR2 LQKENI. The CDR3 totals 13 residues. V lost 3 bases and J lost 3; bases outside the gene matches: 2. CDR3 region: CASSPTGSYEQYF. As DNA, the CDR3 is TGTGCCAGCTCACCGACAGGGAGCTACGAGCAGTACTTC.

V usage is TRBV16 and J usage is TRBJ1-6, with 7 bases that match TRBD1. V lost 5 bases and J lost 7; bases outside the gene matches: 8. CDR3 length: 15 amino acids. Per germline, CDR1 KGHSY and CDR2 FQNENV. In DNA, the CDR3 is TGTGCCAGCAGCGGAGCCGGGACAGCAAATTCACCCCTCCACTTT. It encodes CASSGAGTANSPLHF.

This clone was seen a single time. The chain uses TRBV7-8 and TRBJ1-3; D might be TRBD1 (5 bases). Per the germline V gene, CDR1 is SGHVS and CDR2 is FQNEAQ. Trimming cost V 4 bases and J 0 bases, with 13 bases left between them. The CDR3 runs to 16 residues. CDR3 sequence (DNA): TGTGCCAGCAGCTGGGGACTCGGGAGCTCTGGAAACACCATATATTTT. Amino acids: CASSWGLGSSGNTIYF.

The chain combines TRBV29-1 with TRBJ1-2; 7 bases line up with TRBD1. The CDR3 loop spans 13 amino acids. The V gene's germline CDR1 is SQVTM and CDR2 ANQGSEA. Trimming at V came to 6 bases and at J to 6 bases, leaving 10 bases not matched to a gene. DNA for the CDR3: TGCAGCGTAGTAGACGACAGGGTTAATGGCTACACCTTC. Its translation: CSVVDDRVNGYTF. Together with reference TRBV29-1 and TRBJ1-2, the CDR3 gives the full variable domain: SAVISQKPSRDICQRGTSLTIQCQVDSQVTMMFWYRQQPGQSLTLIATANQGSEATYESGFVIDKFPISRPNLTFSTLTVSNMSPEDSSIYLCSVVDDRVNGYTFGSGTRLTVV.

The V call is TRBV7-2, the J call TRBJ1-6; 10 positions match TRBD1. CDR3 length: 17 amino acids. The V and J ends lost 5 bases and 9 bases, in that order; junction bases with no gene match: 13. Germline CDR1 reads SGHTA; CDR2 reads FQGNSA. CDR3 in DNA: TGTGCCAGCAGCCCCAGCTGGCTAGACAGGGGGCTTTCACCCCTCCACTTT. Its translation is CASSPSWLDRGLSPLHF.

The J gene is TRBJ1-3, the V gene TRBV2; D unresolved. The CDR3 consists of 16 residues. The germline V gene has CDR1 SNHLY and CDR2 FYNNEI. Trimming pared 4 bases from V and 1 base from J, leaving 14 bases between. The CDR3 DNA reads as TGTGCCAGCAGTGTAAGGAGGGTACAGTCTGGAAACACCATATATTTT. As protein: CASSVRRVQSGNTIYF.

This sequence joins TRBV11-2 and TRBJ1-2, with 8 bases fitting TRBD1. V was clipped by 1 base and J by 7 bases; unmatched bases: 8. Germline V gene data show CDR1 as SGHAT and CDR2 as FQNNGV. The CDR3 totals 15 residues. The CDR3 DNA follows: TGTGCCAGCAGCTTAGCATTAGACAGGGGACGTGGCTACACCTTC. Encoded protein: CASSLALDRGRGYTF.

To note about this clone: The sample carries other DNA sequences with the same CDR3. The rearrangement links TRBV9 to TRBJ2-1, with 11 bases matching TRBD2. Germline CDR1 and CDR2: SGDLS and YYNGEE. The CDR3 sequence is 16 residues long. With 1 base clipped from V and 2 bases from J, the junction kept 2 bases outside the gene matches. The CDR3 DNA is TGTGCCAGCAGCGTAAGACTAGCGGGGACCTACAATGAGCAGTTCTTC. This encodes CASSVRLAGTYNEQFF.